Presented here are 21 T cell receptor beta chains from one specimen sequenced in a study of T cells expressing NK-cell markers. TCRdb derives one entry per CDR3 protein from the 5' RACE reads, leaving out DNA. The sample has approximately 150,000 distinct CDR3 sequences. What was sequenced was blood T cells: a sorted CD56 or NKG2C T cell subset, CD4+ or CD8+ T cells, or bulk PBMC T cells (not recorded which). The receptor source for this set is a young man in good health.

The chain carries TRBV2 and TRBJ2-5; TCRdb selects TRBD2, and the lack of DNA leaves this call unchecked. This CDR3 has 13 amino acids. Germline-derived CDR1 and CDR2 are SNHLY and FYNNEI. The CDR3 loop is CASTGLALETQYF.

The V call is TRBV29-1, the J call TRBJ2-2; TCRdb selects TRBD1, and the lack of DNA leaves this call unchecked. The CDR3 loop spans 15 amino acids. Germline CDR1 reads SQVTM; CDR2 reads ANQGSEA. The CDR3 sequence: CSVPGTEQNTGELFF.

The rearrangement uses TRBV6-1 and TRBJ2-7; TCRdb proposes TRBD1, but this gene call is untestable without DNA. The germline CDR1 and CDR2 sequences are MNHNS and SASEGT. This CDR3 has 15 amino acids. The CDR3 loop reads CASSEGQLYSYEQYF.

The chain recombines TRBV7-8 with TRBJ1-1; lacking DNA, the TRBD1 call made by TCRdb goes unchecked. The CDR3 is made up of 15 amino acids. Germline-derived CDR1 and CDR2 are SGHVS and FQNEAQ. This CDR3 is CASSLNPGPDTEAFF.

The rearrangement uses TRBV28 and TRBJ2-5; the D gene TCRdb calls, TRBD1, cannot be checked with no DNA. The CDR3 contains 14 residues. The V gene's germline CDR1 is MDHEN and CDR2 SYDVKM. CDR3 amino acids: CAIMETGVGKTQYF.

V gene TRBV2 combines with J gene TRBJ2-3; TCRdb calls TRBD2, which cannot be checked without DNA. Germline CDR1 and CDR2: SNHLY and FYNNEI. The CDR3 has 16 amino acids. CDR3 sequence reads: CASSPGLAGVAGTQYF.

V is TRBV11-2 and J is TRBJ2-1; TCRdb picks TRBD2, but there is no DNA to check that call. The CDR3 consists of 17 residues. Per the germline V gene, CDR1 is SGHAT and CDR2 is FQNNGV. The CDR3 here is CASSLDGVASGSNEQFF. The whole variable domain, filled in from reference TRBV11-2 and TRBJ2-1, reads EAGVAQSPRYKIIEKRQSVAFWCNPISGHATLYWYQQILGQGPKLLIQFQNNGVVDDSQLPKDRFSAERLKGVDSTLKIQPAKLEDSAVYLCASSLDGVASGSNEQFFGPGTRLTVL.

The genes are TRBV7-7 and TRBJ2-5; lacking DNA, the TRBD1 call made by TCRdb goes unchecked. The CDR3 has 14 residues. Germline V gene data show CDR1 as SSHAT and CDR2 as FNYEAQ (reference sequence). The CDR3 loop is CASSLVGQWETQYF.

This chain uses TRBV27 with TRBJ2-7. The germline gives CDR1 MNHEY, CDR2 SMNVEV (reference sequence). The CDR3 contains 13 residues. CDR3 protein: CASSLRPIYEQYF.

The V and J genes are TRBV10-3 and TRBJ1-2. The CDR3 is made up of 15 amino acids. Looked up from germline, CDR1 is ENHRY and CDR2 is SYGVKD. CDR3 sequence reads: CAISESDRINYGYTF.

V is TRBV30 and J is TRBJ1-2; the D gene TCRdb calls, TRBD1, cannot be checked with no DNA. This CDR3 comprises 14 residues. Germline V gene lookup returns CDR1 GTSNPN and CDR2 SVGIG (reference sequence). Here the CDR3 reads CAWSVGGRNYGYTF.

This chain links TRBV6-6 with TRBJ2-2; the D call of TRBD1 rests on TCRdb alone, since no DNA is present to check it. CDR3 length: 13 amino acids. Germline V gene lookup returns CDR1 MNHNY and CDR2 SVGAGI (reference sequence). The CDR3 here is CASSSPGTGELFF.

The chain carries TRBV11-2 and TRBJ2-1; TCRdb lists TRBD1, though no DNA is available to test this call. Germline-derived CDR1 and CDR2 are SGHAT and FQNNGV. This CDR3 spans 13 amino acids. Here the CDR3 reads CASSPPRPHEQFF.

This sequence joins TRBV27 and TRBJ2-2; the TCRdb D gene call, TRBD1, has no DNA to confirm it. From germline, CDR1 is MNHEY and CDR2 SMNVEV (reference sequence). This CDR3 contains 15 residues. CDR3 protein: CASSPLGENTGELFF.

This rearrangement joins TRBV19 to TRBJ2-1. This CDR3 comprises 16 residues. Germline-derived CDR1 and CDR2 are LNHDA and SQIVND (reference sequence). The CDR3 here is CASMVGWGSSYNEQFF.

This chain connects TRBV29-1 to TRBJ2-1; TCRdb names TRBD2, which stays unverified in the absence of DNA. The CDR3 runs to 14 residues. Germline V gene lookup returns CDR1 SQVTM and CDR2 ANQGSEA. The CDR3 loop reads CSVEFVPYNDEQFF.

The genes are TRBV10-3 and TRBJ2-1; no DNA is available, so the TRBD1 call from TCRdb remains unchecked. The CDR3 has 12 residues. The germline gives CDR1 ENHRY, CDR2 SYGVKD. This CDR3 is CAIGGDRGLEFF.

CDR3 in amino acids: CASSQGRTDRSSYEQYF. This chain links TRBV23-1 with TRBJ2-7. TRBV23-1 is sorted into the ORF group, with uncertain function. The CDR3 runs 17 residues.

V gene TRBV4-2 combines with J gene TRBJ2-1; there is no DNA to check the TCRdb D call of TRBD1. Germline V CDR1 and CDR2: LGHNA, YNFKEQ. This CDR3 contains 17 residues. The CDR3 is CASSQGGVFGVYNEQFF.

The chain joins TRBV12-3 or TRBV12-4 to TRBJ2-5. The CDR3 runs 14 residues. This CDR3 is CASSRPDQVETQYF.

The chain employs TRBV23-1 and TRBJ2-5. TRBV23-1 is known as an ORF, though its function is uncertain. The CDR3 is 15 amino acids. CDR3 loop: CASRVGAKIGETQYF.